Below, 15 T cell receptor beta chains from the same sample are listed, as sequenced in a study of blood T cells in healthy people across ages. Then a second PCR, running roughly 7 to 12 cycles, was carried out with a sample-barcoded 5' primer and a J-beta primer mix. MiXCR, run by TCRdb on the 5' RACE reads, gives a single entry per CDR3 protein. This table has over 300,000 distinct CDR3 sequences, roughly half appearing once. Source material: blood. All receptors derive from a man in his sixties in good health.

The chain uses TRBV29-1 and TRBJ1-1, with no clear D. Trimming removed 3 bases at V and 6 bases at J, with 20 bases between. Per germline, CDR1 SQVTM and CDR2 ANQGSEA. The CDR3 has 15 residues. CDR3 in DNA: TGCAGCGTTGATTTGGTGGACCATCAGAGTGCTGAAGCTTTCTTT. Protein product: CSVDLVDHQSAEAFF.

The chain uses TRBV6-5 and TRBJ2-4, with D uncertain. The J call may be mistaken, given a closer DNA end match to TRBJ2-5. Germline V gene lookup returns CDR1 MNHEY and CDR2 SVGAGI. The CDR3 is made up of 11 amino acids. CDR3 sequence reads: CASRFGETQYF. The CDR3 DNA reads as TGTGCCAGCAGATTTGGGGAGACCCAGTACTTC.

This clonotype has ten or more counts. The chain combines TRBV7-2 with TRBJ2-7; 8 positions match TRBD1. The CDR3 covers 15 residues. CDR1 is SGHTA and CDR2 is FQGNSA in the germline V gene. The junction had 5 bases not matched to a gene; V was cut back by 1 base and J by 3 bases. The CDR3 protein is CASSLGQGAIYEQYF. DNA of the CDR3: TGTGCCAGCAGCTTAGGGCAGGGGGCTATCTACGAGCAGTACTTC.

V is TRBV6-1 and J is TRBJ2-1; maybe TRBD2 (7 bases). Trimming stripped 11 bases from V and 10 bases from J, with 15 bases between. CDR3 size: 11 residues. Per the germline V gene, CDR1 is MNHNS and CDR2 is SASEGT. As DNA, the CDR3 is TGTGCCGGCATGGGGGGGCGAGAGCAGTTCTTC. It encodes CAGMGGREQFF.

The chain joins TRBV4-2 to TRBJ1-5; D is uncertain. Deletions cut 2 bases from V and 5 bases from J, with 13 bases between. This CDR3 contains 15 residues. Germline V gives CDR1 LGHNA, CDR2 YNFKEQ. DNA for the CDR3: TGTGCCAGCAGCCAATCGTGGGATATCGATCAGCCCCAGCATTTT. The encoded protein is CASSQSWDIDQPQHF.

This clonotype has just a few counts. This sequence joins TRBV15 and TRBJ2-3; 9 bases fit TRBD2. V lost 3 bases to trimming and J lost 4 bases; unmatched junction nucleotides: 8. Germline V lookup: CDR1 LNHNV, CDR2 YYDKDF (reference sequence). The CDR3 extends over 16 amino acids. Here the CDR3 DNA reads TGTGCCACCAGCAGTTATCCCTGGACTAGCGCAGATACGCAGTATTTT. Amino acid sequence: CATSSYPWTSADTQYF.

Many counts were recorded for this clonotype. This rearrangement joins TRBV7-2 to TRBJ2-5; the D is unclear. This CDR3 has 16 residues. Germline V lookup: CDR1 SGHTA, CDR2 FQGNSA. Trimming removed 5 bases from V and 5 bases from J, with 21 bases in between. CDR3 amino acids: CASSSPLVRPRETQYF. CDR3 nucleotides: TGTGCCAGCAGCAGTCCCCTAGTGAGGCCCAGGGAGACCCAGTACTTC.

The rearrangement uses TRBV11-1 and TRBJ2-2; 10 nucleotides match TRBD2. Trimming removed 6 bases from V and 7 bases from J; junction bases left unmatched: 8. This CDR3 contains 15 residues. Germline CDR1 reads SGHAT; CDR2 reads FQDESV (reference sequence). CDR3 sequence (DNA): TGTGCCAGCAGGTCTAGCGGGGGCCCGTTCGGGGAGCTGTTTTTT. It specifies CASRSSGGPFGELFF.

This chain uses TRBV29-1 with TRBJ2-1, with TRBD2 matching over 11 bases. Per germline, CDR1 SQVTM and CDR2 ANQGSEA. The CDR3 is made up of 14 amino acids. V lost 4 bases to trimming and J lost 8 bases; unmatched junction nucleotides: 7. CDR3 sequence reads: CSVVSLAGDHEQFF. CDR3 nucleotides: TGCAGCGTTGTGTCACTAGCGGGAGATCATGAGCAGTTCTTC.

V gene TRBV4-3 combines with J gene TRBJ2-7, with 7 bases aligning to TRBD2. The end of the DNA is better explained by TRBJ2-1, so the J call may be wrong. This CDR3 is built from 14 residues. Germline V CDR1 and CDR2: LGHNA, YSLEER. The CDR3 here is CASSQGEGPNEQFF. CDR3 coding DNA: TGCGCCAGCAGCCAAGGGGAGGGCCCCAATGAGCAGTTCTTC.

This clonotype was observed a few times. The chain employs TRBV4-2 and TRBJ2-3; D possibly uses TRBD1 or TRBD2 (5 bases each). CDR3 length: 14 residues. V lost 0 bases, J lost 9 bases, and 13 bases lay in between. Germline V gene lookup returns CDR1 LGHNA and CDR2 YNFKEQ. The CDR3: CASSQDLQDFTQYF. The CDR3 DNA is TGTGCCAGCAGCCAAGATCTACAGGACTTCACGCAGTATTTT.

The chain links TRBV7-9 to TRBJ2-3, with no clear D. Germline loops: CDR1 SEHNR, CDR2 FQNEAQ (reference sequence). Trimming took off 4 bases at V and 4 bases at J, with 12 bases between the two ends. This CDR3 is 14 amino acids long. The chain's CDR3 is CASSSSLPPDTQYF. The CDR3 region has the DNA TGTGCCAGCAGCTCCTCCCTTCCCCCAGATACGCAGTATTTT.

This chain uses TRBV20-1 with TRBJ2-1; 8 bases line up with TRBD2. V gave up 6 bases and J gave up 9 bases; unmatched junction bases: 13. CDR1 is DFQATT and CDR2 is SNEGSKA in the germline V gene (reference sequence). The CDR3 is 14 residues long. The CDR3 sequence is CSATKAGVRGEQFF. As DNA, the CDR3 is TGCAGTGCCACAAAAGCGGGAGTACGAGGTGAGCAGTTCTTC.

This clonotype was picked up a small number of times. V and J are TRBV20-1 and TRBJ2-5; a possible D gene is TRBD2 (6 bases). Per the germline V gene, CDR1 is DFQATT and CDR2 is SNEGSKA (reference sequence). CDR3 size: 13 residues. Trimming took 7 bases from V and 1 from J, leaving 13 bases between them. The CDR3 DNA reads TGCAGTGTCGCGGGACCACGCCAAGAGACCCAGTACTTC. Residues: CSVAGPRQETQYF.

The CDR3 loop reads CSATDGNIQYF. In nucleotides, the CDR3 is TGCAGTGCCACAGACGGGAACATTCAGTACTTC. The chain carries TRBV20-1 and TRBJ2-4; D is unresolved. Trimming pared 6 bases from V and 7 bases from J, leaving 10 bases between. This CDR3 is built from 11 residues. Per the germline V gene, CDR1 is DFQATT and CDR2 is SNEGSKA (reference sequence).